This TCR beta chain was found in a study of follicular helper T cells after annual influenza vaccination. General study findings and limits: Yearly vaccinations repeatedly recalled conserved clonotypes in ICOS+CD38+ cTfh.

Of note for this clone: Its target is not known.

Assay used: immunoSEQ multiplex PCR; TCRdb lists only in-frame clones, some missing. The table lists some 30,000 clones, approximately 81% of them singletons. V lost 4 bases to trimming and J lost 9 bases; unmatched junction nucleotides: 8. The CDR3 covers 14 residues. Germline V gene lookup returns CDR1 MNHNS and CDR2 SASEGT. Time point here: 2014-2015 season, pre-vaccination. Adults were given seasonal inactivated influenza vaccine, and blood CD4 subsets were sorted before and after vaccination. Community-dwelling subjects without influenza vaccination in the prior 6 months were enrolled. Cells are cTfh (non-naive CD4+CXCR5+PD-1+), split by ICOS and CD38 into double-positive or double-negative.

Specimen: CXCR5+ CD38- circulating T follicular helper cells from blood, collected on the day of influenza vaccination. Subset denoted: circulating Tfh, non-naive CD4+CXCR5+PD-1+ (ICOS+CD38+ or ICOS-CD38-). This rearrangement joins TRBV6-1 to TRBJ2-1, with 8 bases fitting TRBD1. The receptor was isolated from an adult who received the influenza vaccine. The CDR3 DNA reads TGTGCCAGCAGTGGGACAGGGTTCATCAGTGAGCAGTTCTTC. This gives the protein CASSGTGFISEQFF.